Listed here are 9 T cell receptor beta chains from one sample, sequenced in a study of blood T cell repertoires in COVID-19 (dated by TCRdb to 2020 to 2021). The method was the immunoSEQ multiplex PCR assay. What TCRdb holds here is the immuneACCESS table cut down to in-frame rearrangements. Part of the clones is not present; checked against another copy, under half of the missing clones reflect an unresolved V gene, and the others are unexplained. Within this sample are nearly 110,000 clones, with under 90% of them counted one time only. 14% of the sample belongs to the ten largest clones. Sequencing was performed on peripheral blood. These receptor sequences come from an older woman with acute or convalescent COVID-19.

CDR3 sequence reads: CASQNPFWYGYTF. The DNA of the CDR3 is TGTGCCAGTCAGAACCCGTTTTGGTATGGCTACACCTTC. The J gene is TRBJ1-2, the V gene TRBV19, with D unresolved. V was trimmed by 8 bases and J by 5 bases, leaving 15 bases between them. The germline gives CDR1 LNHDA, CDR2 SQIVND (reference sequence). This CDR3 contains 13 residues.

The CDR3 DNA follows: TGTGCCAGCAGCCCTCAAGACGGGACTTCGGTTGGGCCCCAGCATTTT. It translates to CASSPQDGTSVGPQHF. V and J are TRBV21-1 and TRBJ1-5. TRBV21-1 is a documented pseudogene. The length of the CDR3 is 16 residues.

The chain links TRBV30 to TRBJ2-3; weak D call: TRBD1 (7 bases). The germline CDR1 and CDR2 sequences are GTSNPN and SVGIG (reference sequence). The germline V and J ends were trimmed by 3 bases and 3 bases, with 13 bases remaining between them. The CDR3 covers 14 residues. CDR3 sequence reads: CAWRVAGGTDTQYF. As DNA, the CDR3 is TGTGCCTGGAGAGTAGCAGGGGGGACAGATACGCAGTATTTT.

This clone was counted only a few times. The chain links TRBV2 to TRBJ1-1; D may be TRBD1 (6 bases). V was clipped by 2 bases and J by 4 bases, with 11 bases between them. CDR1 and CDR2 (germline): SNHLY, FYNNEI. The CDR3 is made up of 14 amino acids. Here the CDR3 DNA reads TGTGCCAGCAGTGAACAGGGGCGGTTCACTGAAGCTTTCTTT. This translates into CASSEQGRFTEAFF.

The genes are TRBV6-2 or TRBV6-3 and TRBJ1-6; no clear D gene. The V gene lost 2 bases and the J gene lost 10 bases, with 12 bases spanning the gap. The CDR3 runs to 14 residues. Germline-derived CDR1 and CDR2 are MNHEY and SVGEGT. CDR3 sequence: CASSYRVVDSPLHF. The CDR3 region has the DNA TGTGCCAGCAGTTACCGGGTAGTAGACTCACCCCTCCACTTT.

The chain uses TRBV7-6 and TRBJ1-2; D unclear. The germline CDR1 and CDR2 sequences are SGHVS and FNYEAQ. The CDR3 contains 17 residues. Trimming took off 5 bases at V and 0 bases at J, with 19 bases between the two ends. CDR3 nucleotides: TGTGCCAGCAGCCCAATTTCAACGGGAACAGCTAACTATGGCTACACCTTC. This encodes CASSPISTGTANYGYTF. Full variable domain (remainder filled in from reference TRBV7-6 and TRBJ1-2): GAGVSQSPRYKVTKRGQDVALRCDPISGHVSLYWYRQALGQGPEFLTYFNYEAQQDKSGLPNDRFSAERPEGSISTLTIQRTEQRDSAMYRCASSPISTGTANYGYTFGSGTRLTVV.

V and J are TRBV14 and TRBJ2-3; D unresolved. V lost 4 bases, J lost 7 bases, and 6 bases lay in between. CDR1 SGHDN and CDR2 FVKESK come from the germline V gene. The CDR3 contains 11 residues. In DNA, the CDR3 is TGTGCCAGCAGCCTCCTTCATACGCAGTATTTT. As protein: CASSLLHTQYF.

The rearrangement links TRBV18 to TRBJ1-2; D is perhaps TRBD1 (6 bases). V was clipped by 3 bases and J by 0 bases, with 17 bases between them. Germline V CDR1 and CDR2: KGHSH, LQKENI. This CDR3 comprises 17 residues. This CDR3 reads CASSPAQGRNANYGYTF. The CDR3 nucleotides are TGTGCCAGCTCACCTGCCCAGGGGCGAAACGCTAACTATGGCTACACCTTC.

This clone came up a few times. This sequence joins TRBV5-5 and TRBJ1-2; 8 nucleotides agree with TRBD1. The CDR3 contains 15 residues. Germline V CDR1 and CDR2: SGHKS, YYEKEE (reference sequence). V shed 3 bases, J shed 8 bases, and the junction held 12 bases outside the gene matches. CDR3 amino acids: CASSWDRIEIGGYTF. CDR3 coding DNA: TGTGCCAGCAGCTGGGACAGGATCGAAATCGGGGGCTACACCTTC.